Each of the 24 T cell receptor beta chains below was sequenced from the same sample in a study of T cell repertoires in aging, cancer and after chemotherapy. TCR beta rearrangements were amplified from peripheral blood genomic DNA. Multiplex touch-down PCR with TRB-A/B primers amplified rearranged V-D-J TRB sequences. One entry per CDR3 protein, called by TCRdb with MiXCR from the multiplex PCR reads. The data contain about 21,000 distinct CDR3 sequences, roughly 37% of them seen just once; the ten biggest clones take up about a sixth. The sequencing sample was made of blood. These receptors all stem from a human donor with a solid tumor.

This clonotype has only a few counts. This chain connects TRBV6-1 to TRBJ2-3; unclear D gene. The CDR3 is 13 residues long. Between the trimmed V and J ends, which lost 5 bases and 6 bases, there was a span of 12 bases. Per germline, CDR1 MNHNS and CDR2 SASEGT. CDR3 sequence (DNA): TGTGCCAGCAGTCCCCGAGTGGGTGATACGCAGTATTTT. Its protein product is CASSPRVGDTQYF.

The rearrangement links TRBV30 to TRBJ2-1; possibly TRBD2 for D (6 bases). CDR3 length equals 15 residues. The germline V gene encodes CDR1 GTSNPN and CDR2 SVGIG (reference sequence). V was pared by 3 bases and J by 2 bases, with 14 bases between. This CDR3 is CAWSITSNPYNEQFF. The CDR3, as DNA: TGTGCCTGGAGCATCACTAGCAATCCCTACAATGAGCAGTTCTTC. Combining the CDR3 with reference TRBV30 and TRBJ2-1 gives the whole variable domain SQTIHQWPATLVQPVGSPLSLECTVEGTSNPNLYWYRQAAGRGLQLLFYSVGIGQISSEVPQNLSASRPQDRQFILSSKKLLLSDSGFYLCAWSITSNPYNEQFFGPGTRLTVL.

This rearrangement joins TRBV10-3 to TRBJ1-4, with TRBD1 as a possible D gene (5 bases). Germline-derived CDR1 and CDR2 are ENHRY and SYGVKD. This CDR3 contains 14 residues. V lost 0 bases and J 10 bases, leaving 12 bases between the germline ends. CDR3 coding DNA: TGTGCCATCAGTGAGTCGGGTTCGAGGGGAAAACTGTTTTTT. It translates to CAISESGSRGKLFF.

This chain connects TRBV30 to TRBJ1-5; D remains ambiguous. Trimming pared 0 bases from V and 1 base from J, leaving 7 bases between. Germline V gene sequence: CDR1 GTSNPN, CDR2 SVGIG (reference sequence). The CDR3 totals 14 residues. The CDR3 here is CAWSVLQSNQPQHF. The CDR3 coding sequence is TGTGCCTGGAGTGTATTACAGAGCAATCAGCCCCAGCATTTT.

The genes are TRBV20-1 and TRBJ2-7; 7 nucleotides match TRBD1. Trimming took 3 bases from V and 2 from J; bases not matched to a gene: 10. The germline V gene has CDR1 DFQATT and CDR2 SNEGSKA (reference sequence). The CDR3 has 15 amino acids. CDR3 residues: CSASSPGTATYEQYF. CDR3 in DNA: TGCAGTGCTAGTTCACCCGGGACAGCCACCTACGAGCAGTACTTC.

This clonotype was seen more than once but under ten times. This chain connects TRBV6-6 to TRBJ1-4, with TRBD1 matching over 7 bases. The trim removed 6 bases at V and 4 bases at J, leaving 5 bases unmatched. The CDR3 runs to 14 residues. In germline, CDR1 is MNHNY, CDR2 SVGAGI (reference sequence). This CDR3 is CASSDGTDNEKLFF. Written as DNA, the CDR3 is TGTGCCAGCAGCGACGGGACAGATAATGAAAAACTGTTTTTT.

The V call is TRBV19, the J call TRBJ1-6; D is possibly TRBD1 (5 bases). The V end lost 8 bases, the J end lost 4 bases, and 9 bases lay between the germline ends. CDR3 length: 13 residues. Germline CDR1 is LNHDA and CDR2 is SQIVND (reference sequence). The CDR3 DNA reads TGTGCCAGTGGGACCGAATATAATTCACCCCTCCACTTT. Encoded protein: CASGTEYNSPLHF.

The gene calls are TRBV18 and TRBJ2-6; maybe TRBD2 (6 bases). The CDR3 spans 15 residues. The V and J ends lost 6 bases and 0 bases respectively, with 9 bases between them. Germline values: CDR1 KGHSH, CDR2 LQKENI. CDR3 sequence: CASSNGGSGANVLTF. CDR3 in DNA: TGTGCCAGCTCGAACGGGGGCTCTGGGGCCAACGTCCTGACTTTC.

This clonotype was seen only a few times. The J gene is TRBJ1-5, the V gene TRBV18; perhaps TRBD1 as D (5 bases). Germline loops: CDR1 KGHSH, CDR2 LQKENI. CDR3 length: 20 amino acids. V lost 1 base and J 1 base, leaving 23 bases between the germline ends. The CDR3 nucleotides read TGTGCCAGCTCACCACAACAGTTGGCAACGGGGGAAAGGAGCAATCAGCCCCAGCATTTT. Its translation: CASSPQQLATGERSNQPQHF.

This chain joins TRBV6-6 and TRBJ2-7, with 7 positions matching TRBD2. The germline V gene has CDR1 MNHNY and CDR2 SVGAGI (reference sequence). This CDR3 comprises 15 residues. V trimming: 5 bases; J trimming: 0 bases; junction bases outside the gene matches: 7. The CDR3: CASSEAGPSSYEQYF. The CDR3 DNA reads TGTGCCAGCAGTGAAGCGGGACCCAGCTCCTACGAGCAGTACTTC.

This clonotype was counted a few times. J is TRBJ1-2 and V is TRBV12-3 or TRBV12-4; a weak D match, TRBD1 (6 bases). V lost 6 bases, J lost 3 bases, and 11 bases lay in between. The CDR3 covers 13 residues. As DNA, the CDR3 is TGTGCCAGCAGCTGGGACACCCACTATGGCTACACCTTC. Its protein product is CASSWDTHYGYTF.

The genes are TRBV12-3 or TRBV12-4 and TRBJ1-4, with D possibly TRBD1 on 6 matching bases. This CDR3 comprises 14 residues. V lost 7 bases to trimming and J lost 5 bases, with 14 bases between them. Here the CDR3 reads CASTQGGINEKLFF. CDR3 sequence (DNA): TGTGCCAGCACCCAAGGGGGGATCAATGAAAAACTGTTTTTT.

This clonotype was detected only a few times. The chain employs TRBV19 and TRBJ2-7, with 7 bases identical to TRBD1. The CDR3 has 13 amino acids. V shed 5 bases, J shed 7 bases, and the junction held 8 bases outside the gene matches. Per germline, CDR1 LNHDA and CDR2 SQIVND (reference sequence). CDR3 sequence reads: CASSAAGTAEQYF. The CDR3 DNA sequence: TGTGCCAGTAGTGCGGCCGGGACAGCGGAGCAGTACTTC.

This chain links TRBV18 with TRBJ1-4, with D possibly matching TRBD1 (6 bases). V was clipped by 1 base and J by 0 bases, with 12 bases between them. The germline V gene encodes CDR1 KGHSH and CDR2 LQKENI. The CDR3 has 17 amino acids. CDR3 sequence reads: CASSPRLQGATNEKLFF. CDR3 nucleotide sequence: TGTGCCAGCTCACCACGTTTACAGGGCGCAACTAATGAAAAACTGTTTTTT. The whole variable domain, remainder taken from reference TRBV18 and TRBJ1-4, is NAGVMQNPRHLVRRRGQEARLRCSPMKGHSHVYWYRQLPEEGLKFMVYLQKENIIDESGMPKERFSAEFPKEGPSILRIQQVVRGDSAAYFCASSPRLQGATNEKLFFGSGTQLSVL.

By share, this clonotype counts as medium-sized (0.01 to 0.1%). The rearrangement joins TRBV19 to TRBJ2-3; 9 bases map to TRBD2. The ends lost 2 bases at V and 3 bases at J; junction bases unmatched: 12. CDR1 is LNHDA and CDR2 is SQIVND in the germline V gene (reference sequence). This CDR3 spans 18 amino acids. CDR3 in DNA: TGTGCCAGTAGTATAAGTCTAGCGGGGTCCCTTCGAACAGATACGCAGTATTTT. Its translation: CASSISLAGSLRTDTQYF.

The J gene is TRBJ2-2, the V gene TRBV12-3 or TRBV12-4; D not resolved. Trimming stripped 6 bases from V and 4 bases from J, with 15 bases between. The CDR3 contains 15 residues. Here the CDR3 reads CASSLGPESTGELFF. The CDR3 DNA is TGTGCCAGCAGCCTCGGCCCCGAATCCACCGGGGAGCTGTTTTTT.

The rearrangement joins TRBV10-3 to TRBJ1-5; 7 bases fit TRBD1. The CDR3 totals 13 residues. V gave up 6 bases and J gave up 5 bases; unmatched junction bases: 4. Germline CDR1 ENHRY, CDR2 SYGVKD. CDR3 sequence: CAISRDSDQPQHF. The CDR3 DNA is TGTGCCATCAGCCGGGACAGCGATCAGCCCCAGCATTTT.

J is TRBJ2-3 and V is TRBV7-9; 9 positions match TRBD2. The CDR3 has 16 residues. Per the germline V gene, CDR1 is SEHNR and CDR2 is FQNEAQ (reference sequence). V was pared by 4 bases and J by 7 bases, with 12 bases of the junction left unmatched. In DNA form, the CDR3 reads TGTGCCAGCAGCTCCACCCCGGGACTAGCTAGGCATACGCAGTATTTT. This sequence encodes CASSSTPGLARHTQYF. Combining the CDR3 with reference TRBV7-9 and TRBJ2-3 gives the whole variable domain DTGVSQNPRHKITKRGQNVTFRCDPISEHNRLYWYRQTLGQGPEFLTYFQNEAQLEKSRLLSDRFSAERPKGSFSTLEIQRTEQGDSAMYLCASSSTPGLARHTQYFGPGTRLTVL.

This chain uses TRBV11-2 with TRBJ2-5; no firm D call. The CDR3 loop spans 15 amino acids. The V and J ends lost 3 bases and 2 bases respectively, with 13 bases between them. In germline, CDR1 is SGHAT, CDR2 FQNNGV. The CDR3 spells CASSLIYGRQETQYF. The CDR3 coding sequence is TGTGCCAGCAGCTTGATTTACGGTAGACAAGAGACCCAGTACTTC.

Only a few counts were recorded for this clonotype. The chain uses TRBV30 and TRBJ2-1; 10 bases line up with TRBD2. The germline CDR1 and CDR2 sequences are GTSNPN and SVGIG (reference sequence). The ends lost 4 bases at V and 0 bases at J; junction bases unmatched: 15. The CDR3 has 19 amino acids. CDR3 in DNA: TGTGCCTGGACCGACCCACTAGCGGGGAAATTGGACTCCTACAATGAGCAGTTCTTC. Translation: CAWTDPLAGKLDSYNEQFF.

The chain is built from TRBV27 and TRBJ2-1; possibly TRBD1 or TRBD2 for D (5 bases each). The V gene's germline CDR1 is MNHEY and CDR2 SMNVEV (reference sequence). The germline V and J ends were trimmed by 5 bases and 0 bases, with 14 bases remaining between them. CDR3 length: 16 amino acids. The CDR3 nucleotides read TGTGCCAGCAGTGACGCCGGGGCGAGCTCCTACAATGAGCAGTTCTTC. Protein product: CASSDAGASSYNEQFF.

This clonotype was counted between two and nine times. CDR3 loop: CASSLGRGAGEPQHF. CDR3 bases: TGCGCCAGCAGCTTGGGAAGGGGAGCAGGGGAGCCCCAGCATTTT. The chain links TRBV5-1 to TRBJ1-5; tentatively, D is TRBD1 (6 bases). Germline V gene lookup returns CDR1 SGHRS and CDR2 YFSETQ. The ends were cut back, 0 bases at V and 8 bases at J, with 15 bases in the middle. The CDR3 length is 15 residues.

The chain couples TRBV12-3 or TRBV12-4 to TRBJ2-5; 10 nucleotides line up with TRBD1. The CDR3 runs 15 residues. The J segment lost 5 bases and the V segment lost 7 bases, leaving 10 bases of the junction unmatched. Here the CDR3 reads CASIPGDRGSETQYF. CDR3 DNA: TGTGCCAGCATCCCGGGGGACAGGGGATCTGAGACCCAGTACTTC.

The chain uses TRBV6-5 and TRBJ2-5, with 8 bases that match TRBD1. This CDR3 region has 16 residues. J was trimmed by 3 bases and V by 8 bases; bases with no gene match: 14. CDR1 and CDR2 from the germline V gene are MNHEY and SVGAGI. In nucleotides, the CDR3 is TGTGCCAGCTCACCAAACGACGAGGGACAGGAAGAGACCCAGTACTTC. Its translation is CASSPNDEGQEETQYF.